Detailed here is one T cell receptor beta chain. Its matching antigen is unknown. These data come from a study of T cells in Graves' hyperthyroidism and ophthalmopathy. Study context: Specimen type is peripheral blood, collected at initial diagnosis prior to any treatment. Study-wide results and caveats: Blood held most thyroid clonotypes expanded above 0.001 frequency.

Clinical symptoms, serum thyroxine, TRAb, thyroid ultrasound and orbital computed tomography informed diagnoses. Amplification of TCR beta CDR3 regions was performed using RNA transcripts as template. RT-PCR in the first round (using the HTBI primer set) targeted the TCR CDR3. TCRdb ran MiXCR on the multiplex PCR reads and lists one entry per CDR3 protein. This sample has some 510,000 distinct CDR3 sequences; around 21% occur once, and the top ten carry about a quarter. Trimming removed 4 bases at V and 4 bases at J, with 8 bases between. Germline V gene sequence: CDR1 ENHRY, CDR2 SYGVKD. This CDR3 region has 13 residues.

Sequenced sample: blood. The receptor comes from a young man with Graves' hyperthyroidism. The chain joins TRBV10-3 to TRBJ1-5; D is uncertain. In nucleotides, the CDR3 is TGTGCCATCAGTGGGGCAGAGAATCAGCCCCAGCATTTT. It specifies CAISGAENQPQHF.